This T cell receptor beta chain was found in a study of blood T cell repertoires in COVID-19. Study-wide context: COVID-19 samples collected from the United States, Italy and Spain covered acute and convalescent phases.

Germline assignment: CDR1 LGHDT and CDR2 YNNKEL (reference sequence). The CDR3 sequence is 12 residues long. V lost 3 bases and J lost 8, with 10 bases in between. As processed by the authors: Amplification of reference gene primers was used by the study to estimate nucleated cell counts. TCRdb keeps only in-frame clones here, not all; method: immunoSEQ multiplex PCR. The D gene and trimming were derived from the DNA, and the V and J assignments and clone size from that table. The sample lists about 210,000 clones, around 83% occurring once. The clonotype was recovered from a woman in her seventies with COVID-19, enrolled during active disease. Sequenced input: peripheral blood. The chain carries TRBV3-1 (or the pseudogene TRBV3-2) and TRBJ1-2; D is unclear. The CDR3 DNA follows: TGTGCCAGCAGCCAGGCAAATGTGGGCTACACCTTC. It yields the protein CASSQANVGYTF.